Listed here is a single T cell receptor (beta chain). As yet, its antigen is unknown. This sample is drawn from a study of early T cells in non-severe SARS-CoV-2 infection. At the level of the study: Sequencing of bulk RNA from unsorted whole blood was done, without chain pairing.

Attached unique molecular identifiers marked individual cDNA molecules. TCRdb re-called the 5' RACE reads with MiXCR, one entry per CDR3 protein. The sample has under 60,000 distinct CDR3 sequences; about 5.6% are singletons. Notes on the study in general: Database matching using VDJdb favored anti-spike CD8 responses, with private and CD4 specificities left missing.

This CDR3 contains 15 residues. J gave up 0 bases and V 3 bases, and 3 bases lay outside the gene matches. Germline CDR1 and CDR2: DFQATT and SNEGSKA (reference sequence). This TCR was recovered from an adult who was a healthcare worker with PCR-confirmed SARS-CoV-2 infection or an uninfected control (not recorded which). Sequenced material: whole blood. The rearrangement joins TRBV20-1 to TRBJ2-7; 12 bases fit TRBD2. The CDR3 reads CSASTSGRISYEQYF. Written as DNA, the CDR3 is TGCAGTGCTAGTACTAGCGGGAGGATCTCCTACGAGCAGTACTTC.